Shown below are 28 T cell receptor beta chains from a single sample sequenced in a study of blood T cell repertoires in COVID-19. The assay was immunoSEQ multiplex PCR, and TCRdb's table has in-frame clones only and misses some. The data contain around 500,000 clones, 70% to 90% of them singletons. The material sequenced was peripheral blood. The receptors were sampled from a human donor in a cohort sampled during active COVID-19.

The chain recombines TRBV27 with TRBJ1-5, with a possible D match to TRBD1 (6 bases). With 11 bases removed from V and 0 bases from J, the gap between germline ends came to 26 bases. This CDR3 is 18 amino acids long. Germline assignment: CDR1 MNHEY and CDR2 SMNVEV (reference sequence). The CDR3 DNA reads TGTGCCTTTCACAATCGATGCCGGGACAAAAATAGCAATCAGCCCCAGCATTTT. It yields the protein CAFHNRCRDKNSNQPQHF.

The chain couples TRBV2 to TRBJ2-1; 9 bases are a match to TRBD2. The V segment lost 3 bases and the J segment 8 bases; nucleotides outside the gene matches: 14. This CDR3 contains 17 residues. The V gene's germline CDR1 is SNHLY and CDR2 FYNNEI. The CDR3 loop is CASSESFAGGPGDEQFF. Written as DNA, the CDR3 is TGTGCCAGCAGTGAGAGTTTTGCGGGAGGGCCCGGGGATGAGCAGTTCTTC.

The chain combines TRBV4-2 with TRBJ2-2; D is ambiguous. V lost 4 bases and J 6 bases, leaving 9 bases between the germline ends. The CDR3 spans 13 residues. CDR1 LGHNA and CDR2 YNFKEQ come from the germline V gene. The CDR3 here is CASSPAVAGELFF. The DNA of the CDR3 is TGTGCCAGCAGCCCCGCAGTCGCCGGGGAGCTGTTTTTT.

V and J are TRBV5-8 and TRBJ2-3, with 7 bases that match TRBD1. The CDR3 spans 19 residues. V shed 3 bases, J shed 0 bases, and the junction held 16 bases outside the gene matches. The V gene's germline CDR1 is SGHTS and CDR2 YDEGEE. CDR3 nucleotide sequence: TGTGCCAGCAGCTCGACTCGACAGGGCCCCTTTCTAAGCACAGATACGCAGTATTTT. Translated: CASSSTRQGPFLSTDTQYF.

J is TRBJ1-4 and V is TRBV7-8, with a possible D match to TRBD1 (6 bases). The germline CDR1 and CDR2 sequences are SGHVS and FQNEAQ. The CDR3 has 15 residues. V shed 1 base and J shed 7 bases, with 13 bases lying between them. In nucleotides, the CDR3 is TGTGCCAGCAGCTTAGGTCCAGGGGATGGTGAAAAACTGTTTTTT. The encoded protein is CASSLGPGDGEKLFF.

The genes are TRBV4-1 and TRBJ2-7, with D possibly TRBD2 on 6 matching bases. V was trimmed by 3 bases and J by 2 bases, leaving 17 bases between them. In germline, CDR1 is MGHRA, CDR2 YSYEKL. The CDR3 covers 16 residues. The CDR3 sequence is CASSHPPRGTTYEQYF. Written as DNA, the CDR3 is TGCGCCAGCAGCCACCCTCCCCGGGGGACCACCTACGAGCAGTACTTC.

The rearrangement uses TRBV28 and TRBJ1-2, with D perhaps TRBD1 (6 bases). Germline CDR1 reads MDHEN; CDR2 reads SYDVKM. V was cut by 7 bases and J by 7 bases, with 19 bases left in between. The CDR3 sequence is 14 residues long. The CDR3 protein is CASTSPGQRSGYTF. As DNA, the CDR3 is TGTGCCAGCACCAGCCCAGGACAGAGATCTGGCTACACCTTC.

The J gene is TRBJ2-5, the V gene TRBV19, with 7 bases aligning to TRBD2. With 5 bases clipped from V and 2 bases from J, the junction kept 5 bases outside the gene matches. Germline V gene sequence: CDR1 LNHDA, CDR2 SQIVND (reference sequence). This CDR3 has 14 amino acids. In nucleotides, the CDR3 is TGTGCCAGTAGTGGCCTAGCGGCGCAAGAGACCCAGTACTTC. This sequence encodes CASSGLAAQETQYF. Full variable domain (outside the CDR3, taken from reference TRBV19 and TRBJ2-5): DGGITQSPKYLFRKEGQNVTLSCEQNLNHDAMYWYRQDPGQGLRLIYYSQIVNDFQKGDIAEGYSVSREKKESFPLTVTSAQKNPTAFYLCASSGLAAQETQYFGPGTRLLVL.

This chain uses TRBV3-1 (or the pseudogene TRBV3-2) with TRBJ2-5; D may be TRBD2 (5 bases). Between the trimmed V and J ends, which lost 1 base and 1 base, there was a span of 7 bases. The CDR3 runs 14 residues. Per germline, CDR1 LGHDT and CDR2 YNNKEL (reference sequence). The CDR3 is CASSQARAQETQYF. The CDR3 coding sequence is TGTGCCAGCAGCCAAGCGAGGGCCCAAGAGACCCAGTACTTC.

This chain joins TRBV5-1 and TRBJ2-1, with D unresolved. Germline V gene lookup returns CDR1 SGHRS and CDR2 YFSETQ. Trimming removed 0 bases from V and 4 bases from J, with 8 bases in between. This CDR3 spans 14 amino acids. CDR3 residues: CASSLGQKYNEQFF. The CDR3 DNA reads as TGCGCCAGCAGCTTGGGTCAGAAATACAATGAGCAGTTCTTC.

The rearrangement uses TRBV5-1 and TRBJ2-1; 9 bases are shared with TRBD1. V shed 3 bases, J shed 2 bases, and the junction held 6 bases outside the gene matches. In germline, CDR1 is SGHRS, CDR2 YFSETQ. The CDR3 is 16 residues long. In nucleotides, the CDR3 is TGCGCCAGCAGCTCCTCGGGACAGGGACCCTACAATGAGCAGTTCTTC. It encodes CASSSSGQGPYNEQFF.

V usage is TRBV20-1 and J usage is TRBJ2-1; 7 nucleotides agree with TRBD2. CDR1 and CDR2 (germline): DFQATT, SNEGSKA (reference sequence). The CDR3 loop spans 11 amino acids. J gave up 6 bases and V 6 bases, and 2 bases lay outside the gene matches. The CDR3 nucleotides are TGCAGTGCACGGACTAGCAATGAGCAGTTCTTC. Encoded protein: CSARTSNEQFF.

CDR3 nucleotide sequence: TGTGCCAGCAGCTCGGGACTCCCGCCACGAGATACGCAGTATTTT. This sequence encodes CASSSGLPPRDTQYF. The chain couples TRBV7-2 to TRBJ2-3; the D gene is possibly TRBD2 (6 bases). Trimming removed 4 bases from V and 5 bases from J, with 16 bases in between. The CDR3 is made up of 15 amino acids. CDR1 is SGHTA, CDR2 FQGNSA, per germline.

This chain connects TRBV18 to TRBJ2-5; possibly TRBD2 for D (5 bases). CDR1 KGHSH and CDR2 LQKENI come from the germline V gene. The CDR3 sequence is 16 residues long. Trimming left V 5 bases short and J 5 bases short, with 21 bases between. In DNA form, the CDR3 reads TGTGCCAGCTCATCTACGGGCGGGCCTAATGGGGAGACCCAGTACTTC. Translation: CASSSTGGPNGETQYF.

In DNA, the CDR3 is TGTGCCAGCAGCCGAGACACACCACAAACTAGCACAGATACGCAGTATTTT. This encodes CASSRDTPQTSTDTQYF. This chain links TRBV7-9 with TRBJ2-3; D uncertain. The CDR3 sequence is 17 residues long. Germline V gene sequence: CDR1 SEHNR, CDR2 FQNEAQ (reference sequence). V lost 5 bases, J lost 0 bases, and 18 bases lay in between.

In this sample, this clone turned up once. The chain employs TRBV7-8 and TRBJ2-5, with D possibly TRBD1 on 9 matching bases. The CDR3 runs 18 residues. Germline loops: CDR1 SGHVS, CDR2 FQNEAQ. Between the trimmed V and J ends, which lost 4 bases and 4 bases, there was a span of 25 bases. CDR3 in DNA: TGTGCCAGCAGCTACCCACAGGGGGCCGGCGGGAGGCGAGAGACCCAGTACTTC. Protein: CASSYPQGAGGRRETQYF.

The rearrangement uses TRBV9 and TRBJ1-6, with D unresolved. The CDR3 spans 15 residues. From germline, CDR1 is SGDLS and CDR2 YYNGEE. The ends were cut back, 4 bases at V and 5 bases at J, with 13 bases in the middle. The CDR3 protein is CASSPRASDNSPLHF. CDR3 coding DNA: TGTGCCAGCAGCCCGCGGGCCAGTGATAATTCACCCCTCCACTTT. The full variable domain, in which reference TRBV9 and TRBJ1-6 provide the parts outside the CDR3, is DSGVTQTPKHLITATGQRVTLRCSPRSGDLSVYWYQQSLDQGLQFLIQYYNGEERAKGNILERFSAQQFPDLHSELNLSSLELGDSALYFCASSPRASDNSPLHFGNGTRLTVT.

The chain carries TRBV30 and TRBJ1-3, with TRBD1 identical over 8 bases. The CDR3 contains 15 residues. J gave up 4 bases and V 2 bases, and 7 bases lay outside the gene matches. Germline V lookup: CDR1 GTSNPN, CDR2 SVGIG (reference sequence). CDR3 protein: CAWSRDRSGGNTIYF. The DNA for the CDR3 is TGTGCCTGGAGTCGGGACAGGTCGGGGGGAAACACCATATATTTT.

The chain combines TRBV6-5 with TRBJ2-7, with a tentative D call TRBD2 (6 bases). The CDR3 sequence is 12 residues long. With 1 base removed from V and 6 bases from J, the gap between germline ends came to 7 bases. CDR1 and CDR2 (germline): MNHEY, SVGAGI. CDR3 bases: TGTGCCAGCAGTTACTACGGGGGCGAGCAGTACTTC. This gives the protein CASSYYGGEQYF.

The V gene is TRBV7-9, the J gene TRBJ2-2; D is ambiguous. The CDR3 has 16 residues. The germline V and J ends were trimmed by 3 bases and 0 bases, with 11 bases remaining between them. CDR1 and CDR2 (germline): SEHNR, FQNEAQ (reference sequence). CDR3: CASSFYRSPNTGELFF. The DNA of the CDR3 is TGTGCCAGCAGCTTCTACCGAAGCCCGAACACCGGGGAGCTGTTTTTT.

The J gene is TRBJ1-1, the V gene TRBV5-1; 10 nucleotides agree with TRBD1. With 4 bases clipped from V and 4 bases from J, the junction kept 4 bases outside the gene matches. The CDR3 is 14 amino acids. CDR1 is SGHRS and CDR2 is YFSETQ in the germline V gene. The CDR3 here is CASSGQGEFTEAFF. CDR3 DNA sequence: TGCGCCAGCAGCGGACAGGGGGAATTCACTGAAGCTTTCTTT.

This clone appeared once. This rearrangement joins TRBV19 to TRBJ2-1; D is perhaps TRBD2 (7 bases). CDR1 is LNHDA and CDR2 is SQIVND in the germline V gene (reference sequence). Trimming took 3 bases from V and 9 from J, leaving 18 bases between them. The CDR3 contains 15 residues. Written as DNA, the CDR3 is TGTGCCAGTAGTATTCGGGGAGGGGGTTACGGTGAGCAGTTCTTC. Translating gives CASSIRGGGYGEQFF.

This clone occurred once. The rearrangement links TRBV4-1 to TRBJ2-1; 9 nucleotides match TRBD1. Germline-derived CDR1 and CDR2 are MGHRA and YSYEKL. The CDR3 has 17 amino acids. Trimming removed 1 base from V and 4 bases from J; junction bases left unmatched: 8. The CDR3 bases are TGCGCCAGCAGCCAAGCGTCCACAGGGGGCCTTTACAATGAGCAGTTCTTC. Translating it yields CASSQASTGGLYNEQFF.

J is TRBJ1-5 and V is TRBV19; D uncertain. V lost 1 base and J lost 11, with 9 bases in between. Germline V gene sequence: CDR1 LNHDA, CDR2 SQIVND (reference sequence). This CDR3 contains 12 residues. The CDR3, as DNA: TGTGCCAGTAGTATAGCGCCACTCTCCCAGCATTTT. Amino acids: CASSIAPLSQHF.

In its sample, this clone was seen a few times. V and J are TRBV3-1 (or the pseudogene TRBV3-2) and TRBJ2-1; the match to TRBD2 covers 10 bases. Germline assignment: CDR1 LGHDT and CDR2 YNNKEL (reference sequence). V lost 4 bases and J lost 9; bases outside the gene matches: 9. The CDR3 extends over 15 amino acids. CDR3 nucleotides: TGTGCCAGCAGCCCCCAGGCTAGCGGGAGTCTTGAGCAGTTCTTC. This encodes CASSPQASGSLEQFF.

This chain joins TRBV7-2 and TRBJ2-7; D is possibly TRBD1 (5 bases). Germline V lookup: CDR1 SGHTA, CDR2 FQGNSA. The CDR3 runs 14 residues. V dropped 4 bases and J dropped 2 bases, with 12 bases sitting between them. The CDR3 nucleotides read TGTGCCAGCAGCTCCCCGACAGAGGCCTACGAGCAGTACTTC. It codes for CASSSPTEAYEQYF.

The genes are TRBV3-1 (or the pseudogene TRBV3-2) and TRBJ1-1; D is possibly TRBD1 (5 bases). CDR3 length: 13 amino acids. Germline V gene lookup returns CDR1 LGHDT and CDR2 YNNKEL (reference sequence). V gave up 5 bases and J gave up 3 bases, with 10 bases separating them. This CDR3 reads CASSSTRDTEAFF. In DNA, the CDR3 is TGTGCCAGCAGCTCTACCAGGGACACTGAAGCTTTCTTT.

This rearrangement joins TRBV6-5 to TRBJ1-1; D ambiguous. Germline lookup yields CDR1 MNHEY and CDR2 SVGAGI. Trimming took 8 bases from V and 1 from J, leaving 5 bases between them. This CDR3 region has 11 residues. Here the CDR3 DNA reads TGTGCCAGCGGGAGGAACACTGAAGCTTTCTTT. Its translation is CASGRNTEAFF.